Below are 28 T cell receptor beta chains sequenced from a single sample in a study of T cell responses to AZD1222 COVID-19 vaccine. The data were produced by immunoSEQ multiplex PCR, yet TCRdb's version contains in-frame clones alone and is incomplete. The table records roughly 120,000 clones, 70% to 90% of them present only once. The specimen was peripheral blood, collected on day 0 of AZD1222 vaccination. The source of these receptors is an adult in good health.

The V call is TRBV28, the J call TRBJ1-1; D gene unclear. Trimming took 5 bases from V and 4 from J, leaving 17 bases between them. This CDR3 is 15 amino acids long. The germline gives CDR1 MDHEN, CDR2 SYDVKM. The DNA for the CDR3 is TGTGCCAGCAGTGCTGCCCGGGCCGGGCTCACTGAAGCTTTCTTT. Translated, it gives CASSAARAGLTEAFF.

V and J are TRBV14 and TRBJ1-4, with TRBD1 matching over 9 bases. CDR3 length equals 15 residues. The germline V gene has CDR1 SGHDN and CDR2 FVKESK. V shed 4 bases, J shed 6 bases, and the junction held 6 bases outside the gene matches. In DNA, the CDR3 is TGTGCCAGCAGCCTTCCGGGACAGGGATATGAAAAACTGTTTTTT. Its protein is CASSLPGQGYEKLFF.

The V gene is TRBV2, the J gene TRBJ1-6; D is unclear. The CDR3 loop spans 15 amino acids. Trimming took 1 base from V and 7 from J, leaving 11 bases between them. Germline assignment: CDR1 SNHLY and CDR2 FYNNEI. The CDR3 here is CASSEVATLNSPLHF. CDR3 bases: TGTGCCAGCAGTGAAGTGGCAACATTAAATTCACCCCTCCACTTT. Combining the CDR3 with reference TRBV2 and TRBJ1-6 gives the whole variable domain EPEVTQTPSHQVTQMGQEVILRCVPISNHLYFYWYRQILGQKVEFLVSFYNNEISEKSEIFDDQFSVERPDGSNFTLKIRSTKLEDSAMYFCASSEVATLNSPLHFGNGTRLTVT.

This chain joins TRBV19 and TRBJ2-3; weak D call: TRBD2 (5 bases). Germline V CDR1 and CDR2: LNHDA, SQIVND (reference sequence). The CDR3 spans 15 residues. V lost 3 bases, J lost 3 bases, and 13 bases lay in between. CDR3 protein: CASSIVGSDTDTQYF. CDR3 in DNA: TGTGCCAGTAGTATTGTAGGGAGTGATACAGATACGCAGTATTTT.

The chain is built from TRBV7-9 and TRBJ2-7, with D maybe TRBD2 (5 bases). V was clipped by 5 bases and J by 2 bases, with 13 bases between them. The CDR3 length is 14 residues. In germline, CDR1 is SEHNR, CDR2 FQNEAQ (reference sequence). The DNA for the CDR3 is TGTGCCAGCAGCCCCCGGACTGGGCCCTACGAGCAGTACTTC. It encodes CASSPRTGPYEQYF.

This rearrangement joins TRBV7-2 to TRBJ2-6, with TRBD1 matching 7 bases. Germline V gene sequence: CDR1 SGHTA, CDR2 FQGNSA. The CDR3 loop spans 17 amino acids. The V gene end was trimmed by 1 base and the J gene end by 2 bases; junction bases not matched to a gene: 5. Written as DNA, the CDR3 is TGTGCCAGCAGCTTAGTGGACACAGGGGCTGGGGCCAACGTCCTGACTTTC. Its protein product is CASSLVDTGAGANVLTF.

The chain employs TRBV9 and TRBJ2-5; 8 bases are a match to TRBD1. Germline CDR1 SGDLS, CDR2 YYNGEE. V lost 0 bases to trimming and J lost 1 base; unmatched junction nucleotides: 2. The CDR3 consists of 15 residues. The chain's CDR3 is CASSVATGGQETQYF. CDR3 in DNA: TGTGCCAGCAGCGTAGCCACAGGGGGCCAAGAGACCCAGTACTTC.

The chain carries TRBV18 and TRBJ2-7, with 12 bases that match TRBD1. Losses at the gene ends were 3 bases for V and 5 bases for J; bases not matched to a gene: 5. This CDR3 has 15 residues. Germline values: CDR1 KGHSH, CDR2 LQKENI. CDR3 loop: CASSPSGTGGHEQYF. The DNA for the CDR3 is TGTGCCAGCTCACCTTCCGGGACAGGGGGCCACGAGCAGTACTTC.

This chain links TRBV9 with TRBJ2-1, with 7 bases fitting TRBD1. The germline V gene has CDR1 SGDLS and CDR2 YYNGEE. The junction had 5 bases not matched to a gene; V was cut back by 5 bases and J by 0 bases. This CDR3 region has 15 residues. The CDR3 here is CASSSQGSSYNEQFF. The DNA of the CDR3 is TGTGCCAGCAGTTCACAGGGGAGCTCCTACAATGAGCAGTTCTTC.

The chain carries TRBV5-1 and TRBJ2-1, with a weak D call TRBD2 (5 bases). Trimming left V 4 bases short and J 0 bases short, with 14 bases between. The CDR3 covers 16 residues. CDR1 is SGHRS, CDR2 YFSETQ, per germline. The CDR3 region is CASSTSDESSYNEQFF. Written as DNA, the CDR3 is TGCGCCAGCAGCACTAGTGACGAAAGCTCCTACAATGAGCAGTTCTTC.

This clone was observed a single time. The rearrangement links TRBV12-3 or TRBV12-4 to TRBJ2-7, with a weak D call TRBD1 (5 bases). The V gene lost 6 bases and the J gene lost 3 bases, with 9 bases spanning the gap. The CDR3 consists of 12 residues. The CDR3 sequence: CASSWGLYEQYF. CDR3 sequence (DNA): TGTGCCAGCAGCTGGGGCCTCTACGAGCAGTACTTC.

The J gene is TRBJ1-5, the V gene TRBV30; 7 positions agree with TRBD1. This CDR3 is built from 14 residues. J lost 2 bases, V lost 7 bases, and 8 bases had no gene match. Germline-derived CDR1 and CDR2 are GTSNPN and SVGIG (reference sequence). CDR3 DNA: TGTGCCTCGAGCGACGGACAGGGCAATCAGCCCCAGCATTTT. Protein sequence: CASSDGQGNQPQHF.

V and J are TRBV11-2 and TRBJ1-1; D is undetermined. The CDR3 length is 13 residues. Germline CDR1 and CDR2: SGHAT and FQNNGV. V was clipped by 1 base and J by 0 bases, with 3 bases between them. The CDR3 here is CASSLAVNTEAFF. In DNA form, the CDR3 reads TGTGCCAGCAGCTTAGCCGTGAACACTGAAGCTTTCTTT.

This chain joins TRBV5-1 and TRBJ2-7; D is uncertain. Between the trimmed V and J ends, which lost 0 bases and 7 bases, there was a span of 5 bases. Germline V gene lookup returns CDR1 SGHRS and CDR2 YFSETQ. The CDR3 totals 11 residues. CDR3 nucleotide sequence: TGCGCCAGCAGCTTGGTTGGGGAGCAGTACTTC. Translation gives CASSLVGEQYF.

This clone was seen a few times. V is TRBV6-4 and J is TRBJ2-6; TRBD1 is a possible D gene (5 bases). The CDR3 length is 15 residues. CDR1 and CDR2 from the germline V gene are MRHNA and SNTAGT. V shed 3 bases and J shed 9 bases, with 15 bases lying between them. CDR3 in amino acids: CASSEGQGGNNVLTF. The CDR3 DNA follows: TGTGCCAGCAGTGAAGGGCAGGGCGGTAACAACGTCCTGACTTTC.

This clone occurred once. The CDR3 protein is CASRLTQVLRINTEAFF. The CDR3, as DNA: TGTGCCAGCCGCCTGACCCAGGTTCTCAGGATAAACACTGAAGCTTTCTTT. This chain joins TRBV2 and TRBJ1-1; D is unclear. The CDR3 covers 17 residues. V lost 8 bases, J lost 2 bases, and 24 bases lay in between. Germline assignment: CDR1 SNHLY and CDR2 FYNNEI.

The CDR3 sequence: CASSQRGEQYF. The DNA for the CDR3 is TGCGCCAGCAGCCAGCGGGGCGAGCAGTACTTC. The gene calls are TRBV4-1 and TRBJ2-7; D possibly corresponds to TRBD2 (6 bases). Trimming left V 3 bases short and J 6 bases short, with 6 bases between. This CDR3 has 11 residues. In germline, CDR1 is MGHRA, CDR2 YSYEKL.

The chain couples TRBV24-1 to TRBJ2-3, with D tentatively TRBD1 (5 bases). This CDR3 region has 13 residues. Germline-derived CDR1 and CDR2 are KGHDR and SFDVKD. The germline V and J ends were trimmed by 9 bases and 2 bases, with 11 bases remaining between them. The CDR3 DNA reads as TGTGCCACCGGGGCGGAGAACACAGATACGCAGTATTTT. It specifies CATGAENTDTQYF.

The chain uses TRBV6-2 or TRBV6-3 and TRBJ1-2; no firm D call. The CDR3 loop spans 14 amino acids. Germline V lookup: CDR1 MNHEY, CDR2 SVGEGT. V dropped 3 bases and J dropped 5 bases, with 13 bases sitting between them. CDR3 nucleotides: TGTGCCAGCAGTTATGGCGGGGTTGGATATGGCTACACCTTC. This translates into CASSYGGVGYGYTF.

Only one count was recorded for this clone. The rearrangement links TRBV2 to TRBJ2-2, with 9 positions matching TRBD1. The CDR3 has 14 amino acids. V lost 6 bases to trimming and J lost 4 bases; unmatched junction nucleotides: 3. Per the germline V gene, CDR1 is SNHLY and CDR2 is FYNNEI. CDR3 sequence reads: CASSGQGITGELFF. The DNA for the CDR3 is TGTGCCAGCAGCGGACAGGGGATCACCGGGGAGCTGTTTTTT.

In nucleotides, the CDR3 is TGCGCCAGCAGCCAAGGGACAGGGGGCACAGATACGCAGTATTTT. This encodes CASSQGTGGTDTQYF. The chain carries TRBV5-1 and TRBJ2-3; 10 positions match TRBD1. V gave up 4 bases and J gave up 1 base; unmatched junction bases: 3. Germline CDR1 and CDR2: SGHRS and YFSETQ. This CDR3 contains 15 residues.

This chain uses TRBV23-1 with TRBJ2-3, with TRBD2 matching 8 bases. Being an ORF, TRBV23-1 has a function that is uncertain. The V and J ends lost 2 bases and 3 bases, in that order; junction bases with no gene match: 13. This CDR3 has 18 residues. CDR3 nucleotides: TGCGCCAGCAGTCAACCCCCCGGGTGCGGGGGGCGGACAGATACGCAGTATTTT. Translation: CASSQPPGCGGRTDTQYF.

This chain connects TRBV7-7 to TRBJ1-1; no firm D call. The CDR3 contains 13 residues. Germline CDR1 SSHAT, CDR2 FNYEAQ (reference sequence). Trimming took 1 base from V and 0 from J, leaving 3 bases between them. The CDR3 bases are TGTGCCAGCAGCTTAGACATGAACACTGAAGCTTTCTTT. Amino acid sequence: CASSLDMNTEAFF.

In its sample, this clone was seen a few times. The genes are TRBV18 and TRBJ2-6; D ambiguous. V was clipped by 4 bases and J by 0 bases, with 7 bases between them. The CDR3 is 15 amino acids. The germline gives CDR1 KGHSH, CDR2 LQKENI. CDR3 nucleotides: TGTGCCAGCTCACAAGTTCTCTCTGGGGCCAACGTCCTGACTTTC. It translates to CASSQVLSGANVLTF.

J is TRBJ1-4 and V is TRBV18; possible D gene TRBD1, 6 bases. V shed 5 bases and J shed 1 base, with 20 bases lying between them. The CDR3 spans 18 residues. Germline V gene sequence: CDR1 KGHSH, CDR2 LQKENI. CDR3 amino acids: CASSFRRAGDRTNEKLFF. CDR3 sequence (DNA): TGTGCCAGCTCATTCAGAAGGGCAGGGGATCGAACTAATGAAAAACTGTTTTTT.

This sequence joins TRBV5-1 and TRBJ2-5; D ambiguous. The germline V gene encodes CDR1 SGHRS and CDR2 YFSETQ. V was clipped by 6 bases and J by 4 bases, with 16 bases between them. The CDR3 runs 14 residues. The CDR3 loop is CASNPGVNGETQYF. CDR3 DNA sequence: TGCGCCAGCAACCCCGGTGTAAATGGAGAGACCCAGTACTTC.

The CDR3 loop is CASSFATPNTEAFF. CDR3 nucleotide sequence: TGTGCCAGCAGCTTCGCAACCCCCAACACTGAAGCTTTCTTT. The chain links TRBV7-2 to TRBJ1-1; D gene unclear. Germline V gene sequence: CDR1 SGHTA, CDR2 FQGNSA. CDR3 size: 14 residues. Trimming cost V 3 bases and J 2 bases, with 10 bases left between them. The complete variable domain, with remaining parts taken from reference TRBV7-2 and TRBJ1-1, reads GAGVSQSPSNKVTEKGKDVELRCDPISGHTALYWYRQSLGQGLEFLIYFQGNSAPDKSGLPSDRFSAERTGGSVSTLTIQRTQQEDSAVYLCASSFATPNTEAFFGQGTRLTVV.

The rearrangement links TRBV30 to TRBJ1-2; tentatively, D is TRBD1 (6 bases). Germline V lookup: CDR1 GTSNPN, CDR2 SVGIG (reference sequence). The CDR3 is made up of 13 amino acids. V was shortened by 0 bases and J by 7 bases, with 12 bases between the two germline ends. The CDR3 DNA reads as TGTGCCTGGAGTGTGATGGGGGCCCCTGGCTACACCTTC. It encodes CAWSVMGAPGYTF.